This TCR beta chain was identified in a study of identical twins. Regarding the study as a whole: Invariant MAIT and iNKT cells may have partly biased zero-insertion analyses. For out-of-frame beta sequences, excess twin sharing was weaker. While abundant cord blood beta clonotypes carried fewer insertions, memory repertoires showed no such pattern.

The germline V gene encodes CDR1 DFQATT and CDR2 SNEGSKA (reference sequence). V gave up 0 bases and J gave up 2 bases; unmatched junction bases: 7. The CDR3 contains 15 residues. A remark on this clonotype: Its target is not known.

One entry per CDR3 protein results from TCRdb running MiXCR on the 5' RACE reads. The table records a few hundred thousand distinct CDR3 sequences, more than 9.5% of them present only once. These records were also assigned to another study, of yellow fever vaccine responses in identical twins.

The sequence was collected from a woman aged 18-29 years in good health. The rearrangement uses TRBV20-1 and TRBJ2-7; 7 nucleotides agree with TRBD2. The specimen sequenced was memory (CD45RO+) T cells sorted from blood. The CDR3 coding sequence is TGCAGTGCTAGAGATCATGCGGGAGTAGCCTACGAGCAGTACTTC. Translated, it gives CSARDHAGVAYEQYF.